This T cell receptor (beta chain) was sequenced in a study of blood T cell repertoires in COVID-19. Study details: Collection of acute and convalescent COVID-19 samples took place in the United States, Italy and Spain. PBMCs, B-cell-depleted T cells, or T cells provided the cDNA or gDNA that made up the material.

As handled by the study authors: Amplification of reference gene primers was used by the study to estimate nucleated cell counts. Profiled with immunoSEQ multiplex PCR; TCRdb holds only in-frame clones, not every one. From that table come the V and J calls and clone size; the DNA was used to work out D and trimming. The sample shows 100,000 to 150,000 clones, approximately 71% of them seen only once. The CDR3 is 11 amino acids. V lost 3 bases, J lost 8 bases, and 5 bases lay in between. Per germline, CDR1 WSHSY and CDR2 SAAADI. This chain connects TRBV10-2 to TRBJ2-1; D call uncertain. Sample: peripheral blood. This sequence was found in an older woman with acute or convalescent COVID-19. The CDR3 nucleotides read TGCGCCAGCAGTGATAGCTATGAGCAGTTCTTC. It encodes CASSDSYEQFF.